This TCR beta chain was sequenced during a study of blood T cell repertoires in COVID-19. Assay: immunoSEQ multiplex PCR; the TCRdb copy retains only in-frame clones and omits some. This sample has about 280,000 clones; approximately 82% occur once, and the top ten carry about 5%. The CDR3 contains 15 residues. The germline gives CDR1 MGHRA, CDR2 YSYEKL. Trimming stripped 2 bases from V and 6 bases from J, with 14 bases between. This receptor was taken from a man aged 40-50 years who had been exposed to COVID-19. The chain recombines TRBV4-1 with TRBJ2-1; D may be TRBD2 (7 bases). The sequenced sample was PBMCs or T cells enriched from blood (not recorded which). CDR3 sequence (DNA): TGCGCCAGCAGCCAAATAAACAGGGAGGGCAATGAGCAGTTCTTC. It encodes CASSQINREGNEQFF.